This T cell receptor (beta chain) was sequenced during a study of CD8+CD57+ T cells in acquired aplastic anemia. Study summary: When averaged, DNA from sorted CD4+ and CD8+ cells came to around 3.4 ug. Overall study findings and caveats: Patients and controls shared under 35 CD8+ CDR3 sequences, which appeared highly expressed in patients and within their immunodominant clones.

TCR beta VDJ and CDR3 profiling used genomic DNA as template. TCRdb re-called the reads through MiXCR, storing one row per CDR3 protein. The repertoire consists of some 170,000 distinct CDR3 sequences, with 47% occurring once and the leading ten covering under 1.2%. With respect to this clonotype: Its specificity is not known.

Patients who underwent sequencing had shown CD8+CD57+ cell expansion by flow cytometry. All participating patients were living with severe acquired aplastic anemia. The V gene's germline CDR1 is MNHNS and CDR2 SASEGT. The CDR3 extends over 15 amino acids. Trimming cost V 4 bases and J 4 bases, with 17 bases left between them. This TCR was recovered from a human donor with aplastic anemia. The chain joins TRBV6-1 to TRBJ2-7; the D gene is possibly TRBD1 (6 bases). The specimen sequenced was sorted CD4+, CD8+, or CD8+CD57+ T cells (not recorded which) from PBMCs. The DNA for the CDR3 is TGTGCCAGCAGTGCTACAGGGAACCCAGCTTACGAGCAGTACTTC. It yields the protein CASSATGNPAYEQYF.